This T cell receptor (beta chain) was observed in a study of blood T cell repertoires in COVID-19. Across the whole study: Both acute and convalescent COVID-19 samples were obtained from the United States, Italy and Spain. Sample material is recorded as cDNA or gDNA derived from T cells, B-cell-depleted T cells, or PBMCs.

This clone is a singleton in its sample. Germline V gives CDR1 MDHEN, CDR2 SYDVKM. V lost 5 bases and J lost 8; bases outside the gene matches: 10. The CDR3 is made up of 14 amino acids. The authors' processing: Using reference gene primer amplification, nucleated cell counts were estimated. The assay was immunoSEQ multiplex PCR, and TCRdb's table has in-frame clones only and misses some. That table is the source of V, J and clone size, and D and trimming were worked out from the DNA. The table records around 150,000 clones, approximately 75% of them present only once. This TCR was sampled from a human donor in a cohort sampled during active COVID-19. The sample consisted of peripheral blood. This chain joins TRBV28 and TRBJ1-2; TRBD1 aligns across 8 bases. This chain's CDR3 is CASSGSDRVRGYTF. DNA of the CDR3: TGTGCCAGCAGTGGCTCGGACAGGGTTCGGGGCTACACCTTC.